This T cell receptor beta chain was captured in a study of beta chain features in type 1 diabetes (dated 2018 in TCRdb). Turning to the overall study: Mean age, gender distribution, total cell number and subset yield were not different between patients and healthy donors. Across all samples, some 100,000,000 sorted cells were examined, and cell number per subset correlated strongly with RNA yield. The study compared TCRB repertoires of sorted circulating CD4+ T cell subsets between recently diagnosed type 1 diabetes patients and matched healthy donors. Whereas all 28 donors provided naive and central memory subsets, regulatory and stem cell-like memory subsets were isolated from just 8 patients and roughly eight healthy donors.

The entire amount of isolated RNA was reverse transcribed using the High Capacity cDNA Reverse Transcription Kit, so the sequenced TCRB transcripts were expressed ones. Deep immunoSEQ sequencing was applied to naive, central memory and regulatory T cell samples, giving an average of about 3.7 million total reads per sample. After sorted cells were lysed in RLT buffer, RNA was extracted with DNase-treated RNeasy Micro or Mini kits, with the choice depending on cell number. Each cell subset was processed on its own to prevent cross-contamination, while patient and healthy donor samples were processed together. The immunoSEQ multiplex PCR was used to amplify TCRB sequences from cDNA, generating 87-bp fragments that spanned the CDR3 region. The amplicons were sequenced using the Illumina HiSeq platform. The original methods were these. Synthetic template baselines were used to correct PCR bias computationally, reads within Hamming distance 2 were collapsed, and singletons that could not be merged were discarded. By aligning reads against IMGT, V, D and J genes, CDR3 length, and insertions or deletions at six rearrangement sites were assigned. Clonotype counts were normalized to sorted cell number within each subset before computing true diversity and Gini coefficients with the tcR R package. The overlap coefficient, calculated on TCRB nucleotide sequences, was used to quantify repertoire sharing. As a proxy for the pre-selection repertoire, out-of-frame TCRB sequences from naive cells were analyzed. This is the immuneACCESS table as TCRdb keeps it, with only in-frame sequences that have V and J called. A part of the clones is gone; compared with another copy, unresolved V genes explain less than half, and the rest is unexplained. Clone size and V and J calls were adopted from that table, with D and trimming inferred from the DNA. For this sample there are 600,000 to 650,000 clones; around 15% appear just once. The ten largest clones take up around 0.1% of the sample.

The research as a whole found: A moderate but significant shortening of TCRB CDR3 length was observed in type 1 diabetes patients in all four CD4+ subsets. Naive, central memory and regulatory TCRB repertoires appeared to be more similar among patients than among healthy donors. Because the HLA sub-analyses included only small numbers of individuals, any influence of HLA type on TCRB rearrangement was left unresolved. Because cDNA was sequenced instead of genomic DNA, highly expressing activated cells could be over-represented, though the groups showed no difference in activation or CD3 levels. Patients with type 1 diabetes made fewer insertions and deleted more nucleotides at VDJ recombination sites, implying thymic rearrangement abnormalities. Shorter templates might be favored by PCR, yet because patient and control samples were amplified and corrected together, any such skew would affect both groups equally.

Each donor gave one peripheral blood draw, approximately 100 mL on average, collected into heparinised tubes. A BD FACSAria II and a panel including CD45RO, CCR7, CD25, CD127, CD95 and CD27 were used to sort naive, central memory, regulatory and stem cell-like memory CD4+ T cells. All sorted populations exceeded 95% purity. PBMCs were isolated immediately by Lymphoprep density gradient centrifugation and stained directly without culture. Samples were stained and sorted in pairs, with one healthy donor and one patient per experiment, so that batch effects were minimized. Trimming removed 0 bases from V and 4 bases from J; the gene matches leave 2 bases unexplained. The CDR3, cysteine through phenylalanine, is 15 amino acids long. Only CDR3 DNA is held: 45 bases, read in frame from base 1. According to the germline V gene (reference sequence), CDR1 reads SGHNT and CDR2 reads YYREEE. Remarks on this clone: Its recognized antigen is unknown. No base-level quality is on record; no much larger clone is a single base apart.

The receptor chain draws on TRBV5-4 and TRBJ2-3; a stretch of 10 junction bases matches TRBD1. This sequence was found in a man between 18 and 29 years old in good health. The material sequenced was naive CD4+ T cells from blood. The cell subset or site label here, explained by the study, means: true naive CD4+ T cells. The bases read TGTGCCAGCAGCTTGGGACAGGGGGCCTCAGATACGCAGTATTTT. Its translation reads: CASSLGQGASDTQYF.